The 21 T cell receptor beta chains listed next were all sequenced from one sample in a study of blood T cells in healthy people across ages. Then a second PCR, running roughly 7 to 11 cycles, was carried out with a sample-barcoded 5' primer and a J-beta primer mix. TCRdb redid the calling of the 5' RACE reads with MiXCR, one entry per CDR3 protein. The sample gives around 1,800,000 distinct CDR3 sequences, roughly two fifths of which show up once; about 21% is in the top ten. The sequenced sample consisted of blood. Every receptor here comes from a human donor in good health.

The chain carries TRBV6-5 and TRBJ2-2; D is unresolved. Deletions cut 0 bases from V and 2 bases from J, with 7 bases between. Germline V CDR1 and CDR2: MNHEY, SVGAGI. This CDR3 is 15 amino acids long. The CDR3 DNA reads TGTGCCAGCAGTTACTCACCTACCAACACCGGGGAGCTGTTTTTT. Translation gives CASSYSPTNTGELFF.

V gene TRBV7-2 combines with J gene TRBJ2-7, with TRBD1 identical over 9 bases. The CDR3 loop spans 16 amino acids. The V gene's germline CDR1 is SGHTA and CDR2 FQGNSA. Losses at the gene ends were 7 bases for V and 6 bases for J; bases not matched to a gene: 16. CDR3 DNA: TGTGCCAGCACCCCGGACAGGGGTAGAGTTCGTGGCGAGCAGTACTTC. Translation: CASTPDRGRVRGEQYF.

The CDR3 is CASSLTSYNQPQHF. The CDR3 bases are TGTGCCAGCAGCTTAACTAGCTACAATCAGCCCCAGCATTTT. The chain links TRBV7-2 to TRBJ1-5; D is uncertain. Germline lookup yields CDR1 SGHTA and CDR2 FQGNSA. This CDR3 is 14 amino acids long. V shed 2 bases and J shed 3 bases, with 8 bases lying between them.

The chain recombines TRBV7-2 with TRBJ2-1, with 9 bases that match TRBD1. The V gene end was trimmed by 5 bases and the J gene end by 10 bases; junction bases not matched to a gene: 12. This CDR3 region has 15 residues. CDR1 is SGHTA, CDR2 FQGNSA, per germline. The chain's CDR3 is CASSATGGPFYEQFF. In nucleotides, the CDR3 is TGTGCCAGCAGCGCGACAGGGGGGCCATTCTACGAGCAGTTCTTC.

In this sample, this clonotype turned up a few times. The V call is TRBV27, the J call TRBJ2-7; D is perhaps TRBD1 (5 bases). Trimming removed 5 bases from V and 3 bases from J, with 14 bases in between. The CDR3 length is 14 residues. Germline values: CDR1 MNHEY, CDR2 SMNVEV (reference sequence). The CDR3 sequence: CASSPPRQHYEQYF. The CDR3 nucleotides read TGTGCCAGCAGTCCCCCGAGACAGCACTACGAGCAGTACTTC.

The V call is TRBV5-1, the J call TRBJ2-1, with D uncertain. V was cut by 3 bases and J by 2 bases, with 12 bases left in between. Germline values: CDR1 SGHRS, CDR2 YFSETQ. This CDR3 comprises 15 residues. In nucleotides, the CDR3 is TGCGCCAGCAGCTCAACAGTTAAACCCTACAATGAGCAGTTCTTC. Amino acid sequence: CASSSTVKPYNEQFF.

J is TRBJ1-1 and V is TRBV7-2; a weak D match, TRBD1 (6 bases). The CDR3 is 14 amino acids. Trimming removed 4 bases from V and 0 bases from J, with 9 bases in between. Germline CDR1 SGHTA, CDR2 FQGNSA. CDR3: CASSSYRVNTEAFF. The CDR3 DNA reads TGTGCCAGCAGCTCCTACAGGGTGAACACTGAAGCTTTCTTT.

This rearrangement joins TRBV7-8 to TRBJ1-5, with a tentative D call TRBD1 (6 bases). Per germline, CDR1 SGHVS and CDR2 FQNEAQ. V was trimmed by 5 bases and J by 6 bases, leaving 17 bases between them. The CDR3 consists of 15 residues. The CDR3 DNA reads as TGTGCCAGCAGCCCCGGGGCAGGGGAAGGTCAGCCCCAGCATTTT. It yields the protein CASSPGAGEGQPQHF.

This clonotype was picked up a small number of times. The chain uses TRBV5-1 and TRBJ2-1; D uncertain. The V end lost 0 bases, the J end lost 7 bases, and 11 bases lay between the germline ends. This CDR3 is built from 14 residues. CDR1 is SGHRS, CDR2 YFSETQ, per germline. The CDR3 DNA reads as TGCGCCAGCAGCTTGGAGGCCCTGTCGAATGAGCAGTTCTTC. Amino acids: CASSLEALSNEQFF.

This clonotype showed up just a few times. This rearrangement joins TRBV12-3 or TRBV12-4 to TRBJ1-5, with TRBD1 as a possible D gene (6 bases). CDR3 size: 13 residues. V lost 5 bases and J 3 bases, leaving 8 bases between the germline ends. For the CDR3, the DNA is TGTGCCAGCAGTAGGGACACCAATCAGCCCCAGCATTTT. Translating it yields CASSRDTNQPQHF.

Here the CDR3 reads CSGSISGEQYF. CDR3 DNA: TGCAGCGGGTCAATATCCGGCGAGCAGTACTTC. This chain connects TRBV29-1 to TRBJ2-7; no clear D gene. The CDR3 loop spans 11 amino acids. From germline, CDR1 is SQVTM and CDR2 ANQGSEA. The V gene lost 7 bases and the J gene lost 6 bases, with 13 bases spanning the gap.

The chain combines TRBV4-2 with TRBJ2-1; D is unclear. Looked up from germline, CDR1 is LGHNA and CDR2 is YNFKEQ. This CDR3 comprises 14 residues. V gave up 0 bases and J gave up 4 bases, with 7 bases separating them. CDR3 region: CASSQDINYNEQFF. CDR3 coding DNA: TGTGCCAGCAGCCAAGATATAAATTACAATGAGCAGTTCTTC.

The DNA of the CDR3 is TGTGCCAGGAGCGGAACAGATCCCAATGAGCAGTTCTTC. Translating gives CARSGTDPNEQFF. The J gene is TRBJ2-1, the V gene TRBV6-5; D possibly corresponds to TRBD2 (5 bases). Per the germline V gene, CDR1 is MNHEY and CDR2 is SVGAGI. Trimming shortened V by 9 bases and J by 6 bases, and 15 bases separated the two germline ends. CDR3 length equals 13 residues.

Worth noting for this clonotype: One end of the junction is discordant with germline, which a read error may explain. The chain couples TRBV7-9 to TRBJ2-2, with D perhaps matching TRBD1 or TRBD2 (5 bases each). The CDR3 is made up of 15 amino acids. Germline CDR1 and CDR2: SEHNR and FQNEAQ (reference sequence). The CDR3 coding sequence is TGTGCCGGCAGCCCCGGGACGAAAGACACCGGGGAGCTGTTTTTT. This translates into CAGSPGTKDTGELFF.

This clonotype was counted a single time. The chain couples TRBV12-3 or TRBV12-4 to TRBJ2-5; TRBD2 matches at 10 bases. The CDR3 is 18 amino acids. V lost 3 bases to trimming and J lost 5 bases; unmatched junction nucleotides: 15. In nucleotides, the CDR3 is TGTGCCAGCAGTTTTTCCGGGTCGGCTAGCGGGAGCCGGGAGACCCAGTACTTC. Translated, it gives CASSFSGSASGSRETQYF.

Only a few counts were recorded for this clonotype. The chain uses TRBV28 and TRBJ2-7, with D hard to call. Germline values: CDR1 MDHEN, CDR2 SYDVKM. This CDR3 spans 14 amino acids. V lost 3 bases and J 1 base, leaving 10 bases between the germline ends. The CDR3 loop is CASSFEYPSYEQYF. Written as DNA, the CDR3 is TGTGCCAGCAGTTTTGAGTACCCGTCCTACGAGCAGTACTTC.

The table lists this clonotype with a few counts. The rearrangement joins TRBV3-1 to TRBJ2-5; TRBD2 aligns across 7 bases. This CDR3 is 16 amino acids long. Per the germline V gene, CDR1 is LGHDT and CDR2 is YNNKEL (reference sequence). V was pared by 0 bases and J by 6 bases, with 10 bases of the junction left unmatched. The CDR3 DNA follows: TGTGCCAGCAGCCAAGATCGAGCGGGGATTAGTCAGACCCAGTACTTC. Encoded protein: CASSQDRAGISQTQYF.

The V and J genes are TRBV20-1 and TRBJ2-1; 9 bases are shared with TRBD2. V trimming: 0 bases; J trimming: 8 bases; junction bases outside the gene matches: 11. CDR3 length equals 16 residues. The germline V gene has CDR1 DFQATT and CDR2 SNEGSKA (reference sequence). CDR3 nucleotides: TGCAGTGCTAGAGAACCCTCTAGCGGGGCGCCCGATGAGCAGTTCTTC. It yields the protein CSAREPSSGAPDEQFF.

V usage is TRBV7-2 and J usage is TRBJ1-2; D is uncertain. Germline-derived CDR1 and CDR2 are SGHTA and FQGNSA. Trimming shortened V by 0 bases and J by 5 bases, and 13 bases separated the two germline ends. The CDR3 is made up of 15 amino acids. DNA for the CDR3: TGTGCCAGCAGCTTAGCTCTTTACGCGTCATATGGCTACACCTTC. It yields the protein CASSLALYASYGYTF.

This chain links TRBV29-1 with TRBJ1-1; tentatively, D is TRBD1 (5 bases). The V and J ends lost 5 bases and 1 base respectively, with 17 bases between them. CDR1 is SQVTM and CDR2 is ANQGSEA in the germline V gene. The CDR3 runs to 15 residues. As DNA, the CDR3 is TGCAGCGTTTGGGGCGGGAGGAGATCGAACACTGAAGCTTTCTTT. It encodes CSVWGGRRSNTEAFF.

The gene calls are TRBV20-1 and TRBJ1-2; D call uncertain. Germline V CDR1 and CDR2: DFQATT, SNEGSKA (reference sequence). The CDR3 runs 14 residues. Trimming pared 6 bases from V and 4 bases from J, leaving 18 bases between. CDR3 region: CSASETGTLYGYTF. The CDR3 bases are TGCAGTGCCTCTGAGACTGGTACTCTCTATGGCTACACCTTC.